The present T cell receptor beta chain was sequenced within a study of human T cells and chemical hapten exposure. Whole-study context: Patients, largely female, had alopecia areata, totalis or universalis.

Sample time point: patch test 3, about 24 weeks after DPC sensitization. Indicated treatment: therapeutic diphenylcyclopropenone sensitization with weekly scalp DPC. This clonotype was seen a few times. In the library, unique molecular identifiers were attached to individual cDNA molecules. In the original analysis: The median was about 100,000 TCRs per sample, ranging 23,224 to 690,600. MiXCR, applied by TCRdb to the RACE reads, yields one record per CDR3 protein. The V and J calls follow TCRdb's processing rather than the paper's. The sample consists of about 190,000 distinct CDR3 sequences, under 25% of them appearing once. This TCR came from a woman aged 40 to 49 with alopecia areata. Some clones in this sample may be carry-over from other donors' samples. Here the sequenced sample was whole blood, taken in connection with sensitization to the hapten diphenylcyclopropenone (DPC).

CDR3 amino acids: CASSTPRGSPYEQYF. The CDR3 region has the DNA TGTGCCAGCAGCACCCCCCGCGGGAGCCCCTACGAGCAGTACTTC. V is TRBV5-4 and J is TRBJ2-7; 7 bases match TRBD2. Trimming took 4 bases from V and 2 from J; bases not matched to a gene: 9. Germline V gives CDR1 SGHNT, CDR2 YYREEE (reference sequence). This CDR3 has 15 amino acids.